A selection of T cell receptor beta chains follows, all from one sample in a study of early T cells in non-severe SARS-CoV-2 infection. TCRdb reanalysed the 5' RACE reads using MiXCR and keeps one entry per CDR3 protein. The data contain approximately 50,000 distinct CDR3 sequences, about 10% of them seen just once; the ten biggest clones take up 15%. Sequenced sample: whole blood. The receptor set was obtained from an adult who was a healthcare worker with PCR-confirmed SARS-CoV-2 infection or an uninfected control (not recorded which). Both conserved end residues are part of each CDR3. D genes are given only for firm matches. Only part of the rows carry a size: once, few, many, or a class if the clone is expanded.

j_call v_call clone_size d_call cdr3_aa cdr3_nt
TRBJ1-5 TRBV15 few . CATSRDWTSGQPQHF TGTGCCACCAGCAGAGACTGGACCTCCGGTCAGCCCCAGCATTTT
TRBJ1-6 TRBV27 many . CASSFRTENSPLHF TGTGCCAGCAGTTTCCGGACAGAAAATTCACCCCTCCACTTT
TRBJ1-3 TRBV9 many . CASSVVSGGNTIYF TGTGCCAGCAGCGTAGTGTCCGGAGGAAACACCATATATTTT
TRBJ2-7 TRBV3-1 few . CASSRARLGSYEQYF TGTGCCAGCAGCCGAGCTCGACTAGGCTCCTACGAGCAGTACTTC
TRBJ2-3 TRBV20-1 many TRBD2 CSATGTSGRGTITDTQYF TGCAGTGCCACCGGGACTAGCGGGAGGGGAACAATCACAGATACGCAGTATTTT
TRBJ1-1 TRBV18 many . CASSPPAGQKAFF TGTGCCAGCTCACCACCTGCCGGGCAGAAAGCTTTCTTT
TRBJ2-1 TRBV28 many TRBD2 CASTRGRSSYNEQFF TGTGCCAGCACACGCGGGAGAAGCTCCTACAATGAGCAGTTCTTC
TRBJ2-2 TRBV20-1 many TRBD2 CSASSGRDGGELFF TGCAGTGCTAGTAGCGGGAGGGACGGCGGGGAGCTGTTTTTT
TRBJ2-7 TRBV28 many . CASSSPTSTYEQYF TGTGCCAGCAGTTCGCCGACAAGCACCTACGAGCAGTACTTC
TRBJ1-5 TRBV20-1 many . CSASRRQANQPQHF TGCAGTGCTAGTAGGCGACAGGCCAATCAGCCCCAGCATTTT
TRBJ1-2 TRBV7-2 . TRBD1 CASSSGQRYGYTF TGTGCCAGCAGCTCGGGACAGAGATATGGCTACACCTTC
TRBJ2-7 TRBV9 few TRBD2 CASSVGLAGGYEQYF TGTGCCAGCAGCGTAGGGCTAGCGGGAGGCTACGAGCAGTACTTC
TRBJ1-2 TRBV7-9 many TRBD1 CASSLGAQGAELSGYTF TGTGCCAGCAGCTTAGGGGCCCAGGGGGCAGAGTTATCTGGCTACACCTTC
TRBJ2-5 TRBV5-1 few . CASSLEAPWDQETQYF TGCGCCAGCAGCTTGGAAGCCCCTTGGGACCAAGAGACCCAGTACTTC
TRBJ1-1 TRBV9 many . CASSVASGRSTEAFF TGTGCCAGCAGCGTAGCGAGTGGTAGGAGCACTGAAGCTTTCTTT
TRBJ2-1 TRBV20-1 few TRBD2 CSPPGLAGEGQFF TGCAGCCCCCCGGGACTAGCGGGAGAGGGGCAGTTCTTC
TRBJ1-1 TRBV12-3/TRBV12-4 many TRBD1 CASSPDRENTEAFF TGTGCCAGCAGCCCCGACAGGGAGAACACTGAAGCTTTCTTT
TRBJ1-1 TRBV12-3/TRBV12-4 few . CASSGSGSVYTEAFF TGTGCCAGCAGTGGTTCCGGGTCGGTGTACACTGAAGCTTTCTTT
TRBJ2-7 TRBV12-3/TRBV12-4 many TRBD1 CASSSSGTGAYEQYF TGTGCCAGCAGTTCCTCCGGGACAGGGGCCTACGAGCAGTACTTC
TRBJ1-1 TRBV9 . . CASRKGLNTEAFF TGTGCCAGTCGGAAAGGACTGAACACTGAAGCTTTCTTT
TRBJ2-5 TRBV5-4 . . CASSLGGSAEETQYF TGTGCCAGCAGCTTGGGAGGGTCGGCAGAAGAGACCCAGTACTTC
TRBJ2-3 TRBV12-3/TRBV12-4 . . CASRTTDTQYF TGTGCCAGCAGAACAACAGATACGCAGTATTTT
TRBJ2-5 TRBV7-2 many TRBD1 CASSWTRRGRSQTQYF TGTGCCAGCAGCTGGACGCGTAGGGGGCGTTCCCAGACCCAGTACTTC
TRBJ1-5 TRBV5-5 many . CASSPEGRLGNQPQHF TGTGCCAGCAGCCCAGAAGGGAGACTGGGCAATCAGCCCCAGCATTTT
TRBJ2-5 TRBV4-3 . . CASSQHGQETQYF TGCGCCAGCAGCCAACACGGCCAAGAGACCCAGTACTTC
TRBJ1-2 TRBV4-1 . . CASSQEARVGGYTF TGCGCCAGCAGCCAAGAGGCCAGAGTAGGAGGCTACACCTTC
TRBJ1-2 TRBV5-6 many . CASSLGQGDGYTF TGTGCCAGCAGCTTAGGGCAGGGTGATGGCTACACCTTC
TRBJ2-7 TRBV12-3/TRBV12-4 many TRBD2 CASSLGREDFYEQYF TGTGCCAGCAGTTTGGGTCGGGAGGACTTTTACGAGCAGTACTTC
TRBJ1-5 TRBV6-5 many TRBD1 CASSYSLRGGQPQHF TGTGCCAGCAGTTACTCGCTCAGGGGGGGACAGCCCCAGCATTTT
TRBJ2-1 TRBV5-1 . . CASSLDDLNEQFF TGCGCCAGCAGCTTGGATGACCTTAATGAGCAGTTCTTC
TRBJ2-5 TRBV4-3 many . CASSQEWEIQETQYF TGCGCCAGCAGCCAAGAATGGGAAATCCAAGAGACCCAGTACTTC
TRBJ2-7 TRBV6-2/TRBV6-3 many TRBD2 CASSGLAAAYEQYF TGTGCCAGCAGTGGACTAGCGGCAGCCTACGAGCAGTACTTC
TRBJ2-7 TRBV10-3 many TRBD1 CAISEFGDSYEQYF TGTGCCATCAGTGAGTTCGGGGACAGTTACGAGCAGTACTTC
TRBJ1-3 TRBV20-1 many . CSARAVHSGNTIYF TGCAGTGCTAGAGCCGTCCACTCTGGAAACACCATATATTTT
TRBJ2-3 TRBV7-9 once . CASSVRGGDTDTQYF TGTGCCAGCAGCGTACGAGGAGGGGACACAGATACGCAGTATTTT
TRBJ2-6 TRBV6-2/TRBV6-3 many . CASSYSAQRSSGANVLTF TGTGCCAGCAGTTACTCGGCACAGCGAAGCTCTGGGGCCAACGTCCTGACTTTC
TRBJ2-4 TRBV9 . TRBD1 CASSVGLGQGAKNIQYF TGTGCCAGCAGCGTAGGTCTGGGACAGGGAGCCAAAAACATTCAGTACTTC
TRBJ1-1 TRBV7-6 . TRBD1 CASSLERGQAFF TGTGCCAGCAGCTTAGAAAGGGGGCAAGCTTTCTTT
TRBJ1-2 TRBV4-2 many . CASSVSRAGYTF TGTGCCAGCAGCGTATCCAGGGCTGGCTACACCTTC
TRBJ2-3 TRBV7-2 many TRBD2 CASSLYRRLAGGADTQYF TGTGCCAGCAGCTTATACCGGAGGCTAGCGGGAGGGGCAGATACGCAGTATTTT